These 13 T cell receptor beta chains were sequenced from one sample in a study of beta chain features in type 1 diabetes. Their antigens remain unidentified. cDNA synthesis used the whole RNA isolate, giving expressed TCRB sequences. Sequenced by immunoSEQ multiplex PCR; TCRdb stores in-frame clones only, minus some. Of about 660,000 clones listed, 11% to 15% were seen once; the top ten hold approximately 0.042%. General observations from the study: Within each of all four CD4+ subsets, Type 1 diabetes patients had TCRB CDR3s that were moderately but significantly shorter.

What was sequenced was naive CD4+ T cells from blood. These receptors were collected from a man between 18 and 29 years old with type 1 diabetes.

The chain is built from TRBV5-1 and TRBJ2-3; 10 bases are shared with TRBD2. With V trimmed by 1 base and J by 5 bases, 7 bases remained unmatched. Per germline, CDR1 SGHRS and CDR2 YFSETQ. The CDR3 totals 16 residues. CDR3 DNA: TGCGCCAGCAGCTTGTACAGCGGGGGGGCCGTAGATACGCAGTATTTT. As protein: CASSLYSGGAVDTQYF. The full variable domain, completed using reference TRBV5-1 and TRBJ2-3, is KAGVTQTPRYLIKTRGQQVTLSCSPISGHRSVSWYQQTPGQGLQFLFEYFSETQRNKGNFPGRFSGRQFSNSRSEMNVSTLELGDSALYLCASSLYSGGAVDTQYFGPGTRLTVL.

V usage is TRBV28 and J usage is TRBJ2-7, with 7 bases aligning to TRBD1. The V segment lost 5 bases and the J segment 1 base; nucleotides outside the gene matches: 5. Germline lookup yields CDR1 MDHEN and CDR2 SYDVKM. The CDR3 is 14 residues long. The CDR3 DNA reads TGTGCCAGCAGTGGAGCACAGGGGTCCTACGAGCAGTACTTC. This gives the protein CASSGAQGSYEQYF.

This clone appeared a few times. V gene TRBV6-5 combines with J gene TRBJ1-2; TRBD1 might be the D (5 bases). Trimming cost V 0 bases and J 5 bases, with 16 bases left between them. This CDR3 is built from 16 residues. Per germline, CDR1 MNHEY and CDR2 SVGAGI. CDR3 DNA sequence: TGTGCCAGCAGTTACTCGACAGTAACGACGGGGTATGGCTACACCTTC. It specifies CASSYSTVTTGYGYTF.

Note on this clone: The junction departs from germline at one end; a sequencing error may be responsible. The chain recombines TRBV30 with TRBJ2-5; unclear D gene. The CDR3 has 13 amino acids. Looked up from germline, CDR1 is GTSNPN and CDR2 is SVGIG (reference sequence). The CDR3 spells CAWTQQFQEIQYF. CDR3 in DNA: TGTGCCTGGACCCAGCAATTCCAAGAGATCCAGTACTTC.

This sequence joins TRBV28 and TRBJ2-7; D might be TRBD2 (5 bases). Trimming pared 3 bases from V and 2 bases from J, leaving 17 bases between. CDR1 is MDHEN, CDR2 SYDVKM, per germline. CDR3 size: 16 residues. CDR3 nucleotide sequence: TGTGCCAGCAGTTTTATGCCCCCGGGGAAAACCTACGAGCAGTACTTC. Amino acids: CASSFMPPGKTYEQYF.

Here the CDR3 reads CASSGSHTRGYTF. The CDR3, as DNA: TGTGCCAGCAGTGGCTCTCATACTCGTGGCTACACCTTC. The chain joins TRBV2 to TRBJ1-2, with D uncertain. This CDR3 has 13 amino acids. Between the trimmed V and J ends, which lost 4 bases and 7 bases, there was a span of 13 bases. Germline V gives CDR1 SNHLY, CDR2 FYNNEI.

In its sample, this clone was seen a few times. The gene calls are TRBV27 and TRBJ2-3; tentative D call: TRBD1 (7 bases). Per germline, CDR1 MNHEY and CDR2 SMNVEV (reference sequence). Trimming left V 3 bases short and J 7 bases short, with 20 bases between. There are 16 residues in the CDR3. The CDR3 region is CASSLWAGGLGNTQYF. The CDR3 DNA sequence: TGTGCCAGCAGTTTGTGGGCAGGGGGACTTGGGAATACGCAGTATTTT.

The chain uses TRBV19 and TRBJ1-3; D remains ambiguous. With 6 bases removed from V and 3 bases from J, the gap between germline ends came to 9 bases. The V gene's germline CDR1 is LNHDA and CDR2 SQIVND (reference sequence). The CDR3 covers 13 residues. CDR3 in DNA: TGTGCCAGTAGCTACCGGAGTGGAAACACCATATATTTT. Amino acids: CASSYRSGNTIYF.

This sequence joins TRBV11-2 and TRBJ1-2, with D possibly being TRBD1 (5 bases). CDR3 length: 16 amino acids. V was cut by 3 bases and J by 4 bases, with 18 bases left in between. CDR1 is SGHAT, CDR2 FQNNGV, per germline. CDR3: CASSFDPGRGVYGYTF. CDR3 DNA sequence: TGTGCCAGCAGCTTCGACCCGGGGAGAGGGGTCTATGGCTACACCTTC.

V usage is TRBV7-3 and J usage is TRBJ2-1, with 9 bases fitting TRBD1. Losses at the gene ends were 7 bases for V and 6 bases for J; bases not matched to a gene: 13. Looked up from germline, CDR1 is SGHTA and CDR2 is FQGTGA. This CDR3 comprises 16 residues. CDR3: CASTPSGGQGSNEQFF. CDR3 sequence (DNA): TGTGCCAGCACCCCCTCAGGGGGACAGGGTTCCAATGAGCAGTTCTTC.

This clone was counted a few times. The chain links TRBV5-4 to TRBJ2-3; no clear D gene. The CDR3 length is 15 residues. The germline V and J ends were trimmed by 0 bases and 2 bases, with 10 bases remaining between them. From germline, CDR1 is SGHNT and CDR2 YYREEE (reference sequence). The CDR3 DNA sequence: TGTGCCAGCAGCTTGGGGTTAACCGTCACAGATACGCAGTATTTT. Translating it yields CASSLGLTVTDTQYF.

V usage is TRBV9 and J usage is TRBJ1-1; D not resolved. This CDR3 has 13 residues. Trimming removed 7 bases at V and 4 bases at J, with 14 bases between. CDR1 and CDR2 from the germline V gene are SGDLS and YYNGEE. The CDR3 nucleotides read TGTGCCAGCCTTGGAGAGGCGGGCACTGAAGCTTTCTTT. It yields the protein CASLGEAGTEAFF.

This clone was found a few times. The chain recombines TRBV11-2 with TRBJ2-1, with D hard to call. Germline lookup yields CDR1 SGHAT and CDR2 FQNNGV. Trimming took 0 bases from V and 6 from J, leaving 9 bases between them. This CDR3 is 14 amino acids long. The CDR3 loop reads CASSLDFGPNEQFF. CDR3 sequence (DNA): TGTGCCAGCAGCTTAGACTTTGGACCCAATGAGCAGTTCTTC.